The 14 T cell receptor beta chains below all came from one sample that was sequenced in a study of radiation and T cells in renal cell carcinoma. The table came from immunoSEQ multiplex PCR; TCRdb's copy has only in-frame clones and leaves some out. The sample holds just under 150,000 clones; approximately 86% are singletons and the top ten take roughly 17%. Time point here: blood 4 weeks post-SBRT, at nephrectomy. Specified treatment: 15 Gy SBRT to primary tumor, nephrectomy 4 weeks later. The sample in question was blood, obtained from a patient whose treatment included radiotherapy and nephrectomy. These receptors were collected from a woman aged 45-65 years with renal cell carcinoma.

This clone has more than one count but fewer than ten. The rearrangement links TRBV5-4 to TRBJ1-2; no firm D call. V was cut by 0 bases and J by 4 bases, with 13 bases left in between. There are 15 residues in the CDR3. Germline CDR1 SGHNT, CDR2 YYREEE (reference sequence). The CDR3 DNA reads TGTGCCAGCAGCTTGGAAGGCAGGAAGGGCTATGGCTACACCTTC. Protein sequence: CASSLEGRKGYGYTF.

This clone was detected only once. This sequence joins TRBV5-6 and TRBJ2-7; TRBD2 might be the D (6 bases). The CDR3 is made up of 14 amino acids. Trimming removed 1 base from V and 3 bases from J, with 11 bases in between. Per germline, CDR1 SGHDT and CDR2 YYEEEE. For the CDR3, the DNA is TGTGCCAGCAGCTTGTACGGGGAGGACTACGAGCAGTACTTC. Translated, it gives CASSLYGEDYEQYF.

J is TRBJ2-7 and V is TRBV27; D call uncertain. CDR1 and CDR2 from the germline V gene are MNHEY and SMNVEV (reference sequence). The ends were cut back, 4 bases at V and 5 bases at J, with 0 bases in the middle. The CDR3 runs to 9 residues. CDR3 coding DNA: TGTGCCAGCAGTTACGAGCAGTACTTC. It codes for CASSYEQYF.

V and J are TRBV5-6 and TRBJ1-5; D perhaps matches TRBD1 (5 bases). This CDR3 comprises 14 residues. Germline V gene sequence: CDR1 SGHDT, CDR2 YYEEEE. V lost 2 bases to trimming and J lost 7 bases, with 13 bases between them. In DNA form, the CDR3 reads TGTGCCAGCAGCTTTCAAGGGGTGGACCAGCCCCAGCATTTT. Encoded protein: CASSFQGVDQPQHF.

The chain joins TRBV6-1 to TRBJ1-5; D may be TRBD1 (6 bases). The CDR3 totals 13 residues. Germline values: CDR1 MNHNS, CDR2 SASEGT. The V and J ends lost 9 bases and 3 bases respectively, with 12 bases between them. The CDR3 loop is CARKDSFNQPQHF. For the CDR3, the DNA is TGTGCCAGGAAGGACAGTTTCAATCAGCCCCAGCATTTT.

The CDR3 reads CASTRDWGANQPQHF. The CDR3 coding sequence is TGTGCCAGCACCAGAGATTGGGGGGCGAATCAGCCCCAGCATTTT. V usage is TRBV9 and J usage is TRBJ1-5; weak D call: TRBD1 (6 bases). This CDR3 has 15 amino acids. Per germline, CDR1 SGDLS and CDR2 YYNGEE. V lost 6 bases and J 4 bases, leaving 17 bases between the germline ends.

The chain recombines TRBV14 with TRBJ2-5, with D possibly being TRBD1 (5 bases). CDR1 SGHDN and CDR2 FVKESK come from the germline V gene. This CDR3 has 14 residues. V lost 0 bases and J 5 bases, leaving 10 bases between the germline ends. The CDR3 is CASSQDRVDETQYF. CDR3 nucleotide sequence: TGTGCCAGCAGCCAAGACAGGGTGGACGAGACCCAGTACTTC.

The rearrangement links TRBV11-2 to TRBJ1-2; D not resolved. V was trimmed by 5 bases and J by 3 bases, leaving 13 bases between them. CDR1 and CDR2 from the germline V gene are SGHAT and FQNNGV. This CDR3 contains 14 residues. CDR3 in amino acids: CASSMDSYDYGYTF. In DNA form, the CDR3 reads TGTGCCAGCAGCATGGACTCTTACGACTATGGCTACACCTTC.

This chain links TRBV10-3 with TRBJ2-1, with TRBD2 matching over 10 bases. CDR3 length: 14 amino acids. Trimming at V came to 7 bases and at J to 6 bases, leaving 6 bases not matched to a gene. Germline-derived CDR1 and CDR2 are ENHRY and SYGVKD. The CDR3 loop reads CAINLAGVGNEQFF. DNA of the CDR3: TGTGCCATCAACCTAGCGGGAGTAGGCAATGAGCAGTTCTTC.

The chain combines TRBV29-1 with TRBJ1-3; TRBD1 aligns across 7 bases. CDR3 size: 13 residues. Per the germline V gene, CDR1 is SQVTM and CDR2 is ANQGSEA. The V and J ends lost 4 bases and 2 bases, in that order; junction bases with no gene match: 2. The CDR3 loop reads CSVGDRAGNTIYF. CDR3 sequence (DNA): TGCAGCGTTGGTGACAGGGCTGGAAACACCATATATTTT. Filled out from reference TRBV29-1 and TRBJ1-3, the complete variable domain reads SAVISQKPSRDICQRGTSLTIQCQVDSQVTMMFWYRQQPGQSLTLIATANQGSEATYESGFVIDKFPISRPNLTFSTLTVSNMSPEDSSIYLCSVGDRAGNTIYFGEGSWLTVV.

CDR3: CASSLDIGLGYTF. The CDR3 coding sequence is TGTGCCAGCAGCTTGGACATTGGTCTGGGCTACACCTTC. The chain uses TRBV5-5 and TRBJ1-2; D call uncertain. This CDR3 comprises 13 residues. V gave up 0 bases and J gave up 8 bases, with 11 bases separating them. Germline V gives CDR1 SGHKS, CDR2 YYEKEE (reference sequence).

The V call is TRBV9, the J call TRBJ1-5; the D is unclear. Germline CDR1 is SGDLS and CDR2 is YYNGEE. This CDR3 contains 14 residues. With 5 bases removed from V and 6 bases from J, the gap between germline ends came to 15 bases. CDR3 residues: CASSMGRDAQPQHF. The CDR3 coding sequence is TGTGCCAGCAGTATGGGGAGGGATGCTCAGCCCCAGCATTTT.

The chain employs TRBV6-1 and TRBJ1-2, with TRBD1 as a possible D gene (6 bases). The germline V gene encodes CDR1 MNHNS and CDR2 SASEGT. The CDR3 spans 15 residues. V was trimmed by 7 bases and J by 4 bases, leaving 19 bases between them. DNA for the CDR3: TGTGCCAGCAATTCTCCCCTCAGGGGCGGCTATGGCTACACCTTC. As protein: CASNSPLRGGYGYTF.

This clone is a singleton in its sample. The chain has TRBV27 and TRBJ2-3; weak D call: TRBD2 (5 bases). The germline CDR1 and CDR2 sequences are MNHEY and SMNVEV (reference sequence). This CDR3 is built from 15 residues. Trimming took off 2 bases at V and 6 bases at J, with 15 bases between the two ends. The CDR3 here is CASSLEGIIADTQYF. The CDR3 region has the DNA TGTGCCAGCAGTTTAGAGGGTATCATAGCGGATACGCAGTATTTT.